The rows below give T cell receptor beta chains drawn from one sample of a study of T cells in Graves' hyperthyroidism and ophthalmopathy. One entry per CDR3 protein, called by TCRdb with MiXCR from the multiplex PCR reads. Among under 250,000 distinct CDR3 sequences listed, 24% were seen once. The sample comprised blood. These receptors originate from a woman aged 40 to 49 with Graves' ophthalmopathy. CDR3s include the opening cysteine and the closing phenylalanine or tryptophan. The D gene is left open where the match is weak. Rows may omit the clone size; those that give it use once, few, many or a size class.

v_call	j_call	clone_size	d_call	cdr3_aa	cdr3_nt
TRBV6-2/TRBV6-3	TRBJ1-2	-	-	CASENSNRLFGYTF	TGTGCCAGCGAAAATTCAAACAGGCTCTTTGGCTACACCTTC
TRBV28	TRBJ1-1	few	-	CASSLLGREAFF	TGTGCCAGCAGTTTATTGGGGAGGGAAGCTTTCTTT
TRBV4-2	TRBJ1-2	many	-	CASSQMQGIDYGYTF	TGTGCCAGCAGCCAGATGCAGGGCATTGACTATGGCTACACCTTC
TRBV7-2	TRBJ2-5	many	-	CATTTNGGPETQYF	TGTGCCACGACCACCAATGGGGGTCCAGAGACCCAGTACTTC
TRBV4-2	TRBJ1-5	many	-	CASSRRDENQPQHF	TGTGCCAGCAGCCGCCGGGACGAAAATCAGCCCCAGCATTTT
TRBV6-5	TRBJ1-1	many	-	CASRRKVNTEAFF	TGTGCCAGCAGAAGAAAAGTGAACACTGAAGCTTTCTTT
TRBV29-1	TRBJ2-5	many	TRBD2	CSVDPGLAEETQYF	TGCAGCGTTGACCCTGGACTAGCGGAAGAGACCCAGTACTTC
TRBV19	TRBJ1-5	many	-	CASSIRTAGQPQHF	TGTGCCAGTAGTATCAGAACAGCTGGACAGCCCCAGCATTTT
TRBV4-2	TRBJ2-7	many	-	CASSQDLEGVLYF	TGTGCCAGCAGCCAAGATCTGGAGGGCGTGTTGTACTTC
TRBV28	TRBJ2-7	many	-	CASSLSIGQFTYEQYF	TGTGCCAGCAGTTTATCGATAGGGCAATTCACCTACGAGCAGTACTTC
TRBV25-1	TRBJ2-7	-	TRBD1	CASRGGTGASTSYEQYF	TGTGCCAGCAGGGGAGGGACAGGGGCCTCCACCTCCTACGAGCAGTACTTC
TRBV6-5	TRBJ2-7	many	TRBD1	CASRRQGYNEQYF	TGTGCCAGCAGAAGACAGGGATATAACGAGCAGTACTTC
TRBV2	TRBJ2-2	many	TRBD2	CATAGLAGGPNTGELFF	TGTGCCACCGCCGGACTAGCGGGAGGGCCGAACACCGGGGAGCTGTTTTTT
TRBV28	TRBJ1-5	many	-	CARRYGTPYSNQPQHF	TGTGCCCGCAGATACGGGACACCGTATAGCAATCAGCCCCAGCATTTT
TRBV3-1	TRBJ1-1	-	-	CASSQVGRTEAFF	TGTGCCAGCAGCCAAGTTGGTCGCACTGAAGCTTTCTTT
TRBV12-3/TRBV12-4	TRBJ2-4	-	-	CASSVDRKNIQYF	TGTGCCAGCAGCGTCGACAGAAAAAACATTCAGTACTTC
TRBV4-1	TRBJ1-1	many	-	CASSQAGDRNTEAFF	TGCGCCAGCAGCCAAGCTGGTGACAGGAACACTGAAGCTTTCTTT
TRBV28	TRBJ1-2	-	-	CASSFIESHYGYTF	TGTGCCAGCAGTTTTATTGAGTCCCACTATGGCTACACCTTC